These 11 T cell receptor beta chains came from one sample sequenced in a study of long-term antiretroviral therapy in people with HIV. Run at survey level, the immunoSEQ assay was version v3.0. Method: immunoSEQ multiplex PCR; TCRdb's copy keeps in-frame clones and lacks some. The table includes 35,000 to 55,000 clones, 90% to 95% detected once. This material consisted of unsorted PBMCs, taken 3.7 years after starting antiretroviral therapy. These receptors were collected from a woman between 50 and 59 years old with HIV.

The V gene is TRBV6-6, the J gene TRBJ2-2; D may be TRBD1 (6 bases). The CDR3 contains 14 residues. The V end was cut by 4 bases, the J end by 5 bases, with 11 bases between. CDR1 and CDR2 (germline): MNHNY, SVGAGI (reference sequence). CDR3 loop: CASSSTGATGELFF. Here the CDR3 DNA reads TGTGCCAGCAGTTCGACAGGAGCGACCGGGGAGCTGTTTTTT.

The CDR3 reads CASSLAGYYNEQFF. The CDR3 coding sequence is TGTGCCAGCAGCTTAGCAGGTTACTACAATGAGCAGTTCTTC. The gene calls are TRBV11-2 and TRBJ2-1; D not certain. Germline-derived CDR1 and CDR2 are SGHAT and FQNNGV. V was trimmed by 1 base and J by 3 bases, leaving 7 bases between them. This CDR3 is built from 14 residues. Combining the CDR3 with reference TRBV11-2 and TRBJ2-1 gives the whole variable domain EAGVAQSPRYKIIEKRQSVAFWCNPISGHATLYWYQQILGQGPKLLIQFQNNGVVDDSQLPKDRFSAERLKGVDSTLKIQPAKLEDSAVYLCASSLAGYYNEQFFGPGTRLTVL.

The rearrangement links TRBV29-1 to TRBJ2-7, with D unresolved. Trimming took off 3 bases at V and 0 bases at J, with 9 bases between the two ends. The CDR3 extends over 13 amino acids. Germline V gives CDR1 SQVTM, CDR2 ANQGSEA. CDR3 protein: CSVDLESSYEQYF. The DNA of the CDR3 is TGCAGCGTTGACTTAGAGAGCTCCTACGAGCAGTACTTC.

This clone has a single count. The chain couples TRBV5-1 to TRBJ2-1; no clear D. This CDR3 has 13 amino acids. V lost 5 bases and J 6 bases, leaving 12 bases between the germline ends. CDR1 is SGHRS and CDR2 is YFSETQ in the germline V gene. The CDR3 DNA is TGCGCCAGCAGTAGCCTACCGATCAATGAGCAGTTCTTC. As protein: CASSSLPINEQFF.

The chain is built from TRBV5-1 and TRBJ2-6, with D possibly TRBD1 on 6 matching bases. V lost 5 bases and J 1 base, leaving 10 bases between the germline ends. This CDR3 comprises 15 residues. The germline CDR1 and CDR2 sequences are SGHRS and YFSETQ. This chain's CDR3 is CASRTGFSGANVLTF. The CDR3, as DNA: TGCGCCAGCAGAACAGGGTTTTCTGGGGCCAACGTCCTGACTTTC. Full variable domain (rest looked up from reference TRBV5-1 and TRBJ2-6): KAGVTQTPRYLIKTRGQQVTLSCSPISGHRSVSWYQQTPGQGLQFLFEYFSETQRNKGNFPGRFSGRQFSNSRSEMNVSTLELGDSALYLCASRTGFSGANVLTFGAGSRLTVL.

The chain uses TRBV19 and TRBJ2-1, with TRBD2 matching over 8 bases. The CDR3 has 13 residues. Germline V gene sequence: CDR1 LNHDA, CDR2 SQIVND (reference sequence). The V gene end was trimmed by 5 bases and the J gene end by 8 bases; junction bases not matched to a gene: 5. The CDR3 DNA follows: TGTGCCAGTAGTCTTACTAGCGGCGATGAGCAGTTCTTC. It specifies CASSLTSGDEQFF.

This clone is a singleton in its sample. The gene calls are TRBV5-1 and TRBJ2-5; a weak D match, TRBD1 (5 bases). Trimming removed 4 bases from V and 5 bases from J, with 9 bases in between. This CDR3 spans 12 amino acids. Germline V lookup: CDR1 SGHRS, CDR2 YFSETQ. The CDR3 is CASSLPGETQYF. CDR3 DNA sequence: TGCGCCAGCAGCCTGCCAGGGGAGACCCAGTACTTC.

A word on this clone: An end of the junction differs from the germline gene, which may be a read error. CDR3 DNA sequence: TGTGCCAGCAGCTTTATCGGGGCCGGGTCCCCACCAATCTTC. This translates into CASSFIGAGSPPIF. The genes are TRBV7-3 and TRBJ1-2; weak D call: TRBD1 (5 bases). The CDR3 is 14 residues long. Germline CDR1 SGHTA, CDR2 FQGTGA.

This chain's CDR3 is CASSSQGAGGLGELFF. For the CDR3, the DNA is TGTGCCAGCAGTTCCCAGGGAGCGGGGGGGCTCGGGGAGCTGTTTTTT. The chain combines TRBV6-5 with TRBJ2-2; 10 bases match TRBD2. V was pared by 4 bases and J by 7 bases, with 9 bases of the junction left unmatched. The germline V gene encodes CDR1 MNHEY and CDR2 SVGAGI. The CDR3 consists of 16 residues.

The chain joins TRBV4-3 to TRBJ2-7, with D possibly being TRBD2 (5 bases). This CDR3 has 15 amino acids. Trimming removed 2 bases at V and 3 bases at J, with 14 bases between. Germline assignment: CDR1 LGHNA and CDR2 YSLEER. The CDR3 nucleotides are TGCGCCAGCAGCCAATCGCGCGGGTTCGGCTACGAGCAGTACTTC. It yields the protein CASSQSRGFGYEQYF.

This chain joins TRBV20-1 and TRBJ1-1, with D hard to call. This CDR3 comprises 11 residues. V dropped 3 bases and J dropped 0 bases, with 2 bases sitting between them. Germline values: CDR1 DFQATT, CDR2 SNEGSKA (reference sequence). CDR3: CSASLNTEAFF. CDR3 in DNA: TGCAGTGCTAGCCTGAACACTGAAGCTTTCTTT.